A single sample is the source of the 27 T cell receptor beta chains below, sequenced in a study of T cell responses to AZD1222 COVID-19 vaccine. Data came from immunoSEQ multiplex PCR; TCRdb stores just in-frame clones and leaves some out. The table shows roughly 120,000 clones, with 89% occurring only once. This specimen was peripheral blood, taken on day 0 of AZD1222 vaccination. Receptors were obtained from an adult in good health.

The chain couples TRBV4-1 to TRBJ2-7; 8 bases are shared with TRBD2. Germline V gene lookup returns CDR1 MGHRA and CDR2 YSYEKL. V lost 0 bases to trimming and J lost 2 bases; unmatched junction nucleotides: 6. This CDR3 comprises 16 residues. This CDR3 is CASSQDPAGAPYEQYF. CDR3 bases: TGCGCCAGCAGCCAAGACCCAGCGGGGGCTCCCTACGAGCAGTACTTC.

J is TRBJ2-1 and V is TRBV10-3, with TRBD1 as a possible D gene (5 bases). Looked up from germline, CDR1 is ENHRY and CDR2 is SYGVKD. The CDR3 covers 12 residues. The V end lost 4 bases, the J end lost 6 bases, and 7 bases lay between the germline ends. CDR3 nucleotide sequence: TGTGCCATCAGTGCCGACAGCAATGAGCAGTTCTTC. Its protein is CAISADSNEQFF.

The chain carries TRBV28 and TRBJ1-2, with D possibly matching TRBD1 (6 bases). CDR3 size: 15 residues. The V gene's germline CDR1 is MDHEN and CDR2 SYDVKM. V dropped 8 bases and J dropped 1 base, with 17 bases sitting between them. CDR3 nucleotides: TGTGCCAGCTCGTCTTTAGGGGGAAATAACTATGGCTACACCTTC. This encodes CASSSLGGNNYGYTF.

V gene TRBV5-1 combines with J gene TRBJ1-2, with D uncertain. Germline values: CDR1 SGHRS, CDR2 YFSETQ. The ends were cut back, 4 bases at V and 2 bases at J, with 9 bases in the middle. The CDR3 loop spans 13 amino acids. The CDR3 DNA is TGCGCCAGCAGCCCGGACCCAAACTATGGCTACACCTTC. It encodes CASSPDPNYGYTF. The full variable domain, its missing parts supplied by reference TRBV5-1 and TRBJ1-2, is KAGVTQTPRYLIKTRGQQVTLSCSPISGHRSVSWYQQTPGQGLQFLFEYFSETQRNKGNFPGRFSGRQFSNSRSEMNVSTLELGDSALYLCASSPDPNYGYTFGSGTRLTVV.

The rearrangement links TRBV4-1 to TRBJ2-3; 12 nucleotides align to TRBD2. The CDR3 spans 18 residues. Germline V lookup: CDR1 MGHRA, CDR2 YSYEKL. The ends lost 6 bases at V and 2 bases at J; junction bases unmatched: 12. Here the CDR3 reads CASRPYGLAGPNTDTQYF. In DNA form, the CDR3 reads TGCGCCAGCAGACCCTACGGACTAGCGGGGCCAAACACAGATACGCAGTATTTT.

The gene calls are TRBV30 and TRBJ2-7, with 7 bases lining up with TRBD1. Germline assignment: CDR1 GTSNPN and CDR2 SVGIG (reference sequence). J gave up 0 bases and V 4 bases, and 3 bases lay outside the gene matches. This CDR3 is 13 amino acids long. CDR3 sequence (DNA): TGTGCCTGGACGACAGGGATCTCCTACGAGCAGTACTTC. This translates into CAWTTGISYEQYF.

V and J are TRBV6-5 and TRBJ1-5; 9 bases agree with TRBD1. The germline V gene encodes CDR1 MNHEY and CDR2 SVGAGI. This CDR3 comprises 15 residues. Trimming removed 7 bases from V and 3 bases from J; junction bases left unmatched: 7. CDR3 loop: CASNAGTGNNQPQHF. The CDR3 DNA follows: TGTGCCAGCAATGCCGGGACAGGGAACAATCAGCCCCAGCATTTT.

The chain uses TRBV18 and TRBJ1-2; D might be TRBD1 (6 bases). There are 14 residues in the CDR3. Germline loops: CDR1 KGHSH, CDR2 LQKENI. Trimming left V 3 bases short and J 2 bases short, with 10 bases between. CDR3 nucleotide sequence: TGTGCCAGCTCACCGAGGGGGTTCAACTATGGCTACACCTTC. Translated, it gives CASSPRGFNYGYTF.

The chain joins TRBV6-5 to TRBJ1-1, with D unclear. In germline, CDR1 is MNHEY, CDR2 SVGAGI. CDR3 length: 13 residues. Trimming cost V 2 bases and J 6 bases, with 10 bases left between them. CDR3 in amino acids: CASSYAGFAEAFF. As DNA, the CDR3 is TGTGCCAGCAGTTACGCTGGGTTCGCTGAAGCTTTCTTT.

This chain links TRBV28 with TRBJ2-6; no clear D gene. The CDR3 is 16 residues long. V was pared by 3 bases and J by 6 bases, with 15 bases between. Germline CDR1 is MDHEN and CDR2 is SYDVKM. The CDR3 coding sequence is TGTGCCAGCAGTTTTCTTGACAAGCCCTTGGCCAACGTCCTGACTTTC. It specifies CASSFLDKPLANVLTF.

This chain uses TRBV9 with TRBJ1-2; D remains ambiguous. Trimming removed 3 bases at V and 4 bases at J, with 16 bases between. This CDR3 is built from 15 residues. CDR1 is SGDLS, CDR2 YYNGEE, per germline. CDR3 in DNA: TGTGCCAGCAGCGCGAACATTGAGATTATCTATGGCTACACCTTC. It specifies CASSANIEIIYGYTF.

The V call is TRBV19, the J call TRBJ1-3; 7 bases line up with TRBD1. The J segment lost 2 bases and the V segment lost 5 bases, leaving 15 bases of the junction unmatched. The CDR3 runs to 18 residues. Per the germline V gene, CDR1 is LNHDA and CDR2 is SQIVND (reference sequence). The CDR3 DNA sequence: TGTGCCAGTAGTCGACCCGAACGACAGGGAAGGGCTGGAAACACCATATATTTT. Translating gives CASSRPERQGRAGNTIYF.

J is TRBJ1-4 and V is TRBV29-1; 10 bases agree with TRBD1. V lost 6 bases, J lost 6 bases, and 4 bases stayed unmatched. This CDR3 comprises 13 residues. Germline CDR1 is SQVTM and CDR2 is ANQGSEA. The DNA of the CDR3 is TGCAGCGTAGGACAGGGGGTTGATGAAAAACTGTTTTTT. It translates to CSVGQGVDEKLFF. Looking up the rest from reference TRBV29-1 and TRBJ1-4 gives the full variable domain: SAVISQKPSRDICQRGTSLTIQCQVDSQVTMMFWYRQQPGQSLTLIATANQGSEATYESGFVIDKFPISRPNLTFSTLTVSNMSPEDSSIYLCSVGQGVDEKLFFGSGTQLSVL.

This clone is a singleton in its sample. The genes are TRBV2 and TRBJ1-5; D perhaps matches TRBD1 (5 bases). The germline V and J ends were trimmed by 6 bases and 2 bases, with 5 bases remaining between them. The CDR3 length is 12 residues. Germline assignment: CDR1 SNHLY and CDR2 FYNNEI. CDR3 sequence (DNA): TGTGCCAGCAGAGGGGGCAATCAGCCCCAGCATTTT. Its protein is CASRGGNQPQHF.

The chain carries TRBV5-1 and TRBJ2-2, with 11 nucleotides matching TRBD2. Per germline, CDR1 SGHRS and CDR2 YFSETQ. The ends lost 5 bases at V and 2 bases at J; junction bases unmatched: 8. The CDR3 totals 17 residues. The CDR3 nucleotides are TGCGCCAGCAGTTTACCGGGACTAGCGGCCAACACCGGGGAGCTGTTTTTT. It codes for CASSLPGLAANTGELFF.

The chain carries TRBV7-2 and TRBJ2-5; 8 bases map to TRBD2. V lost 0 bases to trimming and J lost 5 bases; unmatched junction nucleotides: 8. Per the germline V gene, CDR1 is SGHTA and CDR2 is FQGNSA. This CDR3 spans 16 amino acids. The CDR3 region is CASSLAGSGTGETQYF. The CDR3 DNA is TGTGCCAGCAGCTTAGCTGGTAGCGGGACCGGGGAGACCCAGTACTTC.

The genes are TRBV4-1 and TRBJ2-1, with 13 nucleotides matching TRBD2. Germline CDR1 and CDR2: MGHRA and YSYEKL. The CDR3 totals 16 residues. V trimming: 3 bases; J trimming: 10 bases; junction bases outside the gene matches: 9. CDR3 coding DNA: TGCGCCAGCAGCCAGGGGTGGACTAGCGGGAGCCGAGAGCAGTTCTTC. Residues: CASSQGWTSGSREQFF.

The CDR3 loop reads CAASKWSGELFF. Here the CDR3 DNA reads TGTGCCGCCAGCAAGTGGTCCGGGGAGCTGTTTTTT. This rearrangement joins TRBV12-3 or TRBV12-4 to TRBJ2-2; D unresolved. Deletions cut 11 bases from V and 6 bases from J, with 13 bases between. The CDR3 extends over 12 amino acids.

CDR3 bases: TGTGCCAGCAGTGACTCAGCGGGAGGGGGAGAGACCCAGTACTTC. It yields the protein CASSDSAGGGETQYF. The chain links TRBV6-4 to TRBJ2-5; 10 bases fit TRBD2. The CDR3 consists of 15 residues. Germline CDR1 and CDR2: MRHNA and SNTAGT. Trimming took 0 bases from V and 4 from J; bases not matched to a gene: 2.

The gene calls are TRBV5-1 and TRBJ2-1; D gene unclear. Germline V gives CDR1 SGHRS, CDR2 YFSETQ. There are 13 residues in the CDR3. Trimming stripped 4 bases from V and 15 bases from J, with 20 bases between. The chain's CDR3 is CASSPSNGEILFF. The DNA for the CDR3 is TGCGCCAGCAGCCCGAGTAATGGGGAAATTTTGTTCTTC. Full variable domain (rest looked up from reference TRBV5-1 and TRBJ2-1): KAGVTQTPRYLIKTRGQQVTLSCSPISGHRSVSWYQQTPGQGLQFLFEYFSETQRNKGNFPGRFSGRQFSNSRSEMNVSTLELGDSALYLCASSPSNGEILFFGPGTRLTVL.

CDR3 in DNA: TGTGCCAGCAGCGCACATCTGGGGAACACTGAAGCTTTCTTT. Its translation is CASSAHLGNTEAFF. The chain combines TRBV9 with TRBJ1-1, with D uncertain. Trimming pared 3 bases from V and 1 base from J, leaving 10 bases between. This CDR3 is 14 amino acids long. Germline CDR1 reads SGDLS; CDR2 reads YYNGEE.

CDR3 loop: CASSSGLAGPPADTQYF. For the CDR3, the DNA is TGTGCCAGCAGCTCGGGACTAGCGGGACCTCCTGCGGATACGCAGTATTTT. The chain uses TRBV11-3 and TRBJ2-3, with TRBD2 matching over 13 bases. Unmatched junction bases numbered 10, after V lost 4 bases and J lost 6 bases. CDR1 is SGHNT and CDR2 is YENEEA in the germline V gene. This CDR3 region has 17 residues.

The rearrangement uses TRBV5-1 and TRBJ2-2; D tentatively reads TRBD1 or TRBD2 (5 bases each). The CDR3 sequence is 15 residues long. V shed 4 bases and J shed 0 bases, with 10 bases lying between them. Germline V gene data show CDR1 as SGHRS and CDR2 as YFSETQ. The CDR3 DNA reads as TGCGCCAGCAGCCCCGGGACGGCGAACACCGGGGAGCTGTTTTTT. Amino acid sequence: CASSPGTANTGELFF.

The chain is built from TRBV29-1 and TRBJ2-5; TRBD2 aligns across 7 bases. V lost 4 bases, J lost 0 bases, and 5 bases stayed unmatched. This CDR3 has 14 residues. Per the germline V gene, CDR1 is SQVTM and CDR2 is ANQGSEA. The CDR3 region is CSVGLAAYQETQYF. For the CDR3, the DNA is TGCAGCGTTGGACTAGCAGCGTACCAAGAGACCCAGTACTTC.

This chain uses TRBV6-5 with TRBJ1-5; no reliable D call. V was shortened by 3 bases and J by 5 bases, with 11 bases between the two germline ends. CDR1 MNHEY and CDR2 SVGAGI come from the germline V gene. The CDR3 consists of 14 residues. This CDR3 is CASSYLGEYQPQHF. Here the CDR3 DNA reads TGTGCCAGCAGTTATCTGGGTGAATATCAGCCCCAGCATTTT.

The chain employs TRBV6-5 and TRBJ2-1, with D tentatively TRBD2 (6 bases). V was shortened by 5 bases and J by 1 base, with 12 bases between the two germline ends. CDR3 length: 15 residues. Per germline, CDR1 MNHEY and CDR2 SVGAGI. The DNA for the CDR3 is TGTGCCAGCAGTCTGAGCGGGTTATCCTACAATGAGCAGTTCTTC. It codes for CASSLSGLSYNEQFF.

CDR3: CASSPRQTNTGELFF. The CDR3 DNA follows: TGTGCCAGCTCACCACGGCAGACTAACACCGGGGAGCTGTTTTTT. The chain uses TRBV18 and TRBJ2-2; D uncertain. The germline gives CDR1 KGHSH, CDR2 LQKENI. The CDR3 is 15 amino acids. The V and J ends lost 1 base and 2 bases respectively, with 8 bases between them.